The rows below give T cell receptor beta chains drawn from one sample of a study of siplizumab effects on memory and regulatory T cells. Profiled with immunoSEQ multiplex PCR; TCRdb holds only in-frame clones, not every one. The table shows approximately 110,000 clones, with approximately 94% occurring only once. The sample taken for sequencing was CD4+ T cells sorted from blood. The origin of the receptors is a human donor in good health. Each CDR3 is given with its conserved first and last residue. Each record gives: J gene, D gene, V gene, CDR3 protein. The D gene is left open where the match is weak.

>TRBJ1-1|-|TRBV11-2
CASSLSQGHTEAFF
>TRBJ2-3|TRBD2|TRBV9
CASSVAGGHTDTQYF
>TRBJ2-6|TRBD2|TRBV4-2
CASSQGLAGGLGANVLTF
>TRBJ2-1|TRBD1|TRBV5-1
CASSLRQGNEQFF
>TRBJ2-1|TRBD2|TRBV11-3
CASSSLAGGSPEQFF
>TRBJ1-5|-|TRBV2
CASGRGDTNQPQHF
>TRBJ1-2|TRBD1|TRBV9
CASSGTGSDYGYTF
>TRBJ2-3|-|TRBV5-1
CASSREARALTDTQYF
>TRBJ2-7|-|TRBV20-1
CSASTYEQYF
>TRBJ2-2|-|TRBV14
CASSQDLTAGELFF
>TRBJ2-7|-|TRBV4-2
CASSQTFDRQQYF
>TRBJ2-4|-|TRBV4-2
CASSQVSAGGAKNIQYF
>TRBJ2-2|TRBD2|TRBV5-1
CASSLAGGTGELFF
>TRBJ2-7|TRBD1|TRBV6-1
CASSNRDRLYEQYF
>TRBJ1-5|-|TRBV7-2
CASSLQGFVNQPQHF
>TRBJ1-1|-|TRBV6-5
CASRRTLPNTEAFF
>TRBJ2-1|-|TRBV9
CASSNRGQNEQFF
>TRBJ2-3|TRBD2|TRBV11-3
CASSYVGGPPDTQYF
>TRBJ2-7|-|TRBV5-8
CASSQKWGMSYEQYF
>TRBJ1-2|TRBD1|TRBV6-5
CASSYLRTGDYGYTF
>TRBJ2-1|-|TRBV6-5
CASRDIYLPYNEQFF
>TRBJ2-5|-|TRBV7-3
CASSLMGGYQETQYF
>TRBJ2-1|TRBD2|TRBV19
CASSGTSAGEQFF
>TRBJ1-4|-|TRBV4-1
CASSQDSGTPNCFF
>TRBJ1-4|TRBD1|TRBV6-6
CASSLGTGYEKLFF
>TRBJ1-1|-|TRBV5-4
CASSLGDDLEAFF
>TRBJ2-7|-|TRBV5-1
CASSLDLGYEQYF
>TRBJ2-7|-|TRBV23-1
CASTLGGYEQYF
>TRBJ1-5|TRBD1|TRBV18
CASDTGVGQPQHF
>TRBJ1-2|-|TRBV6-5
CASSWQGNYGYTF
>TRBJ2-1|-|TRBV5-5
CASSPPQGHEQFF
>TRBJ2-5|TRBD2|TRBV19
CASNPRRGLAGNRETQYF
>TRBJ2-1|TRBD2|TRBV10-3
CAIRERLADFEQFF
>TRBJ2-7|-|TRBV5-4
CASSLAATYEQYF
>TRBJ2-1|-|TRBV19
CASYNEQFF
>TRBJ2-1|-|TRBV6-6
CASSKLGLYNEQFF
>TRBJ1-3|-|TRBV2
CASKEGAGGNTIYF
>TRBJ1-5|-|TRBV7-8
CASSPSSVSNQPQHF
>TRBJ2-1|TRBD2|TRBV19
CASSIETSGDDEQFF
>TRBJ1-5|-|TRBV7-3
CASSLDRTSNQPQHF
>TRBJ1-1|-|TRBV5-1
CASSTTTGIGEAFF
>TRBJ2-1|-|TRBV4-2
CASSQGGGTDEQFF
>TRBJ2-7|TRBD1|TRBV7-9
CASSLAGGQGSPYEQYF
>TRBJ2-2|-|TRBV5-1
CASSPPRANTGELFF
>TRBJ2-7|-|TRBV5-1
CASSLNRIYEQYF
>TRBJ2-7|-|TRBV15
CATSRDPLATDEQYF
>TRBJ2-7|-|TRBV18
CASSREWGAEQYF
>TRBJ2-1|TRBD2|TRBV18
CASSPGLAEGNEQFF
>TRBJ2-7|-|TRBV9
CASSPRWGSYEQYF
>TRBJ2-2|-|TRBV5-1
CASYQQTGELFF
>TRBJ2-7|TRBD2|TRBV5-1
CASSQAFRGVYEQYF
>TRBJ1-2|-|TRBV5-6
CASTAIWGSGYTF
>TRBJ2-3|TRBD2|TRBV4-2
CASSQERVAGLDTQYF
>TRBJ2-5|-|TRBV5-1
CASSLTVGRQETQYF